This T cell receptor (beta chain) was recorded in a study of T-cell reconstitution after alpha-beta-depleted transplantation in children. Broader study findings: About two months after transplant, alpha-beta T cells reportedly came from several hundred expanded graft clones. Some patients showed high day-60 TCRbeta diversity, which derived from surviving recipient T cells and thymic progenitors.

Unique molecular identifiers were used to barcode this TCRbeta library. TCRdb reanalysed the PCR reads using MiXCR and keeps one entry per CDR3 protein. The repertoire holds 200,000 or so distinct CDR3 sequences, with 6.6% as singletons. Ten or more counts support this clonotype. Its antigen is not known. The CDR3 runs 13 residues. With 4 bases removed from V and 3 bases from J, the gap between germline ends came to 13 bases. Germline CDR1 SQVTM, CDR2 ANQGSEA. The TCR was taken from a boy younger than 10 with acute lymphoblastic leukemia, due to receive a stem cell transplant. The chain has TRBV29-1 and TRBJ2-7; D is possibly TRBD2 (5 bases). Sequencing used PBMCs, obtained before TCRalphabeta/CD19-depleted stem cell transplant. CDR3 in amino acids: CSVVGEVIYEQYF. CDR3 coding DNA: TGCAGCGTTGTCGGGGAAGTTATCTACGAGCAGTACTTC.